What follows are 25 T cell receptor beta chains derived from one specimen sequenced in a study of regulatory T cells in long-lasting Graves disease. Sequencing libraries for TCR beta were prepared with iRepertoire HTBI primers and Arm-PCR of CDR3 regions. TCRdb fed the multiplex PCR reads into MiXCR, producing one record per CDR3 protein. The top ten hold approximately 10% of the sample, which has a few hundred thousand distinct CDR3 sequences, 15% to 20% seen once. Time point given: newly diagnosed GD, antithyroid drugs for less than 3 months. PBMC RNA was the source of the TCR library. The data were also submitted as part of a second study, on T cells in Graves' hyperthyroidism and ophthalmopathy.

The material sequenced was peripheral blood mononuclear cells (PBMCs), taken at new diagnosis, from a patient treated with antithyroid drugs. The origin of the receptors is a woman in her 30s with Graves disease.

CDR3: CASSQESGGAPGEQFF. DNA for the CDR3: TGCGCCAGCAGCCAAGAGAGCGGGGGGGCCCCCGGTGAGCAGTTCTTC. The chain carries TRBV4-1 and TRBJ2-1; the match to TRBD2 covers 10 bases. Germline-derived CDR1 and CDR2 are MGHRA and YSYEKL. J was trimmed by 9 bases and V by 0 bases; bases with no gene match: 8. This CDR3 has 16 amino acids.

Many counts were recorded for this clonotype. This chain connects TRBV20-1 to TRBJ2-7; D may be TRBD2 (5 bases). V shed 2 bases and J shed 2 bases, with 22 bases lying between them. Germline CDR1 is DFQATT and CDR2 is SNEGSKA (reference sequence). There are 17 residues in the CDR3. For the CDR3, the DNA is TGCAGTGCTAGAACCCAACGCGCGGGCCCCGCGACCTACGAGCAGTACTTC. It is translated as CSARTQRAGPATYEQYF.

This clonotype came up many times. The chain has TRBV6-1 and TRBJ2-2; 9 positions agree with TRBD2. The CDR3 consists of 15 residues. CDR1 and CDR2 (germline): MNHNS, SASEGT. J lost 6 bases, V lost 7 bases, and 9 bases had no gene match. CDR3 loop: CASKEGRGGAGELFF. CDR3 in DNA: TGTGCCAGCAAGGAGGGCCGCGGGGGGGCCGGGGAGCTGTTTTTT.

There are many counts of this clonotype. V gene TRBV27 combines with J gene TRBJ2-3, with 9 nucleotides matching TRBD2. CDR1 and CDR2 from the germline V gene are MNHEY and SMNVEV (reference sequence). CDR3 length: 16 residues. The trim removed 1 base at V and 4 bases at J, leaving 6 bases unmatched. The CDR3, as DNA: TGTGCCAGCAGTTTATGGGCTAGCGGGGACCCAGATACGCAGTATTTT. This sequence encodes CASSLWASGDPDTQYF.

This clonotype was seen at least ten times. J is TRBJ2-2 and V is TRBV20-1, with D possibly TRBD1 on 6 matching bases. The CDR3 has 15 amino acids. CDR1 and CDR2 from the germline V gene are DFQATT and SNEGSKA (reference sequence). V was shortened by 6 bases and J by 2 bases, with 16 bases between the two germline ends. The CDR3 protein is CSARRAGANTGELFF. The CDR3 DNA reads TGCAGTGCCCGAAGAGCAGGGGCAAACACCGGGGAGCTGTTTTTT.

The V call is TRBV10-3, the J call TRBJ1-6; D may be TRBD1 (6 bases). CDR1 and CDR2 from the germline V gene are ENHRY and SYGVKD. The CDR3 contains 14 residues. The germline V and J ends were trimmed by 2 bases and 8 bases, with 10 bases remaining between them. CDR3 DNA: TGTGCCATCAGTGAGGGCGGGGGCGATTCACCCCTCCACTTT. Translation gives CAISEGGGDSPLHF.

The table lists this clonotype with many counts. This chain connects TRBV6-1 to TRBJ2-7, with 7 bases fitting TRBD1. CDR1 is MNHNS and CDR2 is SASEGT in the germline V gene. Trimming cost V 4 bases and J 7 bases; bases outside gene matches: 13. The CDR3 sequence is 15 residues long. The CDR3 DNA reads TGTGCCAGCAGTGCATCCGGGACAGACCCTTGGGAGCAGTACTTC. Residues: CASSASGTDPWEQYF.

This clonotype was seen only a few times. A much larger clone lies one base from this, so it may be a read error. The chain links TRBV10-2 to TRBJ1-4; D is unclear. V lost 5 bases, J lost 4 bases, and 11 bases lay in between. The CDR3 extends over 14 amino acids. The germline V gene has CDR1 WSHSY and CDR2 SAAADI. The CDR3 nucleotides read TGCGCCAGCAGTACCTCGGGAAATAATGAAAAACTGTTTTTT. This gives the protein CASSTSGNNEKLFF.

This clonotype occurred once. The chain couples TRBV20-1 to TRBJ2-1; possibly TRBD2 for D (5 bases). Germline loops: CDR1 DFQATT, CDR2 SNEGSKA (reference sequence). V gave up 6 bases and J gave up 3 bases, with 18 bases separating them. This CDR3 contains 15 residues. The CDR3 loop reads CSALGSPSSYNEQFF. The CDR3 DNA reads as TGCAGTGCACTAGGATCCCCTTCCAGCTACAATGAGCAGTTCTTC.

This clonotype was observed once. The genes are TRBV28 and TRBJ2-1, with D hard to call. V was shortened by 6 bases and J by 5 bases, with 11 bases between the two germline ends. The CDR3 contains 13 residues. Germline V gene data show CDR1 as MDHEN and CDR2 as SYDVKM. In nucleotides, the CDR3 is TGTGCCAGCAGGGGCCCGAGGAACAATGAGCAGTTCTTC. Protein sequence: CASRGPRNNEQFF.

Many counts were recorded for this clonotype. The chain joins TRBV15 to TRBJ1-4, with 7 positions matching TRBD1. With 2 bases clipped from V and 6 bases from J, the junction kept 6 bases outside the gene matches. This CDR3 comprises 15 residues. Germline CDR1 and CDR2: LNHNV and YYDKDF (reference sequence). The CDR3 spells CATSRRRQGDEKLFF. CDR3 DNA: TGTGCCACCAGCAGAAGACGGCAGGGGGATGAAAAACTGTTTTTT.

Ten or more counts support this clonotype. The chain couples TRBV7-9 to TRBJ2-1; 10 positions agree with TRBD2. CDR1 SEHNR and CDR2 FQNEAQ come from the germline V gene (reference sequence). Trimming removed 5 bases from V and 3 bases from J; junction bases left unmatched: 4. The CDR3 covers 15 residues. CDR3 residues: CASSLRTSGYNEQFF. CDR3 coding DNA: TGTGCCAGCAGCCTCCGGACTAGCGGCTACAATGAGCAGTTCTTC.

This clonotype was found many times. This chain connects TRBV3-1 to TRBJ1-1; D might be TRBD1 (5 bases). There are 15 residues in the CDR3. With 5 bases removed from V and 4 bases from J, the gap between germline ends came to 17 bases. CDR1 LGHDT and CDR2 YNNKEL come from the germline V gene (reference sequence). The CDR3 loop reads CASSTYGHVGTEAFF. The CDR3 coding sequence is TGTGCCAGCAGCACCTATGGACACGTGGGCACTGAAGCTTTCTTT.

This clonotype was seen ten or more times. The chain is built from TRBV25-1 and TRBJ1-3; D not resolved. In germline, CDR1 is MGHDK, CDR2 SYGVNS. CDR3 length equals 16 residues. Trimming removed 0 bases at V and 0 bases at J, with 9 bases between. The DNA for the CDR3 is TGTGCCAGCAGTGAATATCCGGATAGCTCTGGAAACACCATATATTTT. Its protein product is CASSEYPDSSGNTIYF.

This clonotype was seen at least ten times. This sequence joins TRBV12-3 or TRBV12-4 and TRBJ2-3, with D possibly TRBD2 on 6 matching bases. This CDR3 contains 18 residues. V dropped 4 bases and J dropped 3 bases, with 23 bases sitting between them. The CDR3 sequence is CASSYLVNGGGSTDTQYF. The CDR3 DNA sequence: TGTGCCAGCAGTTATCTAGTGAATGGTGGAGGGTCTACAGATACGCAGTATTTT.

The V and J genes are TRBV7-3 and TRBJ1-1; the D gene is possibly TRBD1 (5 bases). The germline gives CDR1 SGHTA, CDR2 FQGTGA. There are 15 residues in the CDR3. The V end lost 5 bases, the J end lost 4 bases, and 17 bases lay between the germline ends. Written as DNA, the CDR3 is TGTGCCAGCAGCCCTCGGGGGTCAGAGGGCACTGAAGCTTTCTTT. Translating it yields CASSPRGSEGTEAFF.

Many counts were recorded for this clonotype. The J gene is TRBJ2-2, the V gene TRBV29-1, with D unresolved. With 1 base removed from V and 0 bases from J, the gap between germline ends came to 9 bases. Germline values: CDR1 SQVTM, CDR2 ANQGSEA. This CDR3 spans 15 amino acids. The CDR3 loop is CSVEVRKTNTGELFF. In DNA form, the CDR3 reads TGCAGCGTTGAAGTAAGGAAGACGAACACCGGGGAGCTGTTTTTT.

Ten or more counts support this clonotype. V is TRBV27 and J is TRBJ1-2; possible D gene TRBD1, 5 bases. The CDR3 has 13 residues. CDR1 is MNHEY and CDR2 is SMNVEV in the germline V gene (reference sequence). Trimming took 6 bases from V and 6 from J, leaving 14 bases between them. Here the CDR3 reads CASRREGWDGYTF. CDR3 DNA: TGTGCCAGCAGGCGGGAGGGGTGGGATGGCTACACCTTC.

This clonotype was picked up many times. This chain connects TRBV14 to TRBJ2-7, with a tentative D call TRBD1 (5 bases). This CDR3 is built from 15 residues. Germline V gene data show CDR1 as SGHDN and CDR2 as FVKESK. The germline V and J ends were trimmed by 6 bases and 4 bases, with 19 bases remaining between them. The CDR3 nucleotides read TGTGCCAGCAGGCCCTCCAAGGCAGGGCGGTACGAGCAGTACTTC. Translated, it gives CASRPSKAGRYEQYF.

This clonotype was counted ten times or more. The chain has TRBV2 and TRBJ2-7, with 8 bases matching TRBD2. The CDR3 is 16 amino acids. Germline loops: CDR1 SNHLY, CDR2 FYNNEI. V shed 0 bases and J 4 bases; nucleotides not matched to a gene: 8. Written as DNA, the CDR3 is TGTGCCAGCAGTGAAGCGCGGGCTAGCGGGTCGTACGAGCAGTACTTC. Translating it yields CASSEARASGSYEQYF.

This clonotype was detected ten times or more. The chain couples TRBV20-1 to TRBJ2-7, with TRBD1 matching 7 bases. CDR1 and CDR2 from the germline V gene are DFQATT and SNEGSKA (reference sequence). The ends lost 6 bases at V and 4 bases at J; junction bases unmatched: 9. CDR3 size: 13 residues. In DNA form, the CDR3 reads TGCAGTGCCAACCAGGGGGAGTGGTACGAGCAGTACTTC. Translation gives CSANQGEWYEQYF.

This clonotype was picked up many times. The chain carries TRBV6-1 and TRBJ2-1, with 8 bases identical to TRBD2. This CDR3 contains 13 residues. Germline V gene data show CDR1 as MNHNS and CDR2 as SASEGT. The V segment lost 6 bases and the J segment 4 bases; nucleotides outside the gene matches: 2. CDR3 sequence reads: CASRLAEYNEQFF. DNA for the CDR3: TGTGCCAGCAGACTAGCGGAGTACAATGAGCAGTTCTTC.

The chain links TRBV6-2 or TRBV6-3 to TRBJ2-2; 8 bases are shared with TRBD1. Germline values: CDR1 MNHEY, CDR2 SVGEGT. The CDR3 length is 14 residues. V was clipped by 6 bases and J by 4 bases; unmatched bases: 4. CDR3 DNA sequence: TGTGCCAGCAGAACAGGGGGGATCACCGGGGAGCTGTTTTTT. Translated, it gives CASRTGGITGELFF.

This clonotype was recorded many times. The chain has TRBV9 and TRBJ1-3; possibly TRBD1 for D (5 bases). There are 16 residues in the CDR3. V lost 4 bases and J 0 bases, leaving 14 bases between the germline ends. The germline gives CDR1 SGDLS, CDR2 YYNGEE. The CDR3 nucleotides read TGTGCCAGCAGCTCTCAACGGGGGTACTCTGGAAACACCATATATTTT. It encodes CASSSQRGYSGNTIYF. Using reference TRBV9 and TRBJ1-3 for the parts outside the CDR3, the full variable domain is DSGVTQTPKHLITATGQRVTLRCSPRSGDLSVYWYQQSLDQGLQFLIQYYNGEERAKGNILERFSAQQFPDLHSELNLSSLELGDSALYFCASSSQRGYSGNTIYFGEGSWLTVV.

This clonotype was observed once. The missing conserved phenylalanine or tryptophan at the end of this CDR3 makes a read error likely. No DNA is shown, since the ends of the CDR3 on it are uncertain; the CDR3 is the one TCRdb lists. This chain connects TRBV20-1 to TRBJ2-1; no DNA check was done on the table's D call, TRBD2. Inclusive of both ends, the CDR3 amounts to 18 amino acids. In germline, CDR1 is DFQATT, CDR2 SNEGSKA (reference sequence). The CDR3 protein is CSAIGSSHSGICYNEHFL.